The clone carrying this T cell receptor beta chain was seen at least ten times. The sample is drawn from a study of T cells in Graves' hyperthyroidism and ophthalmopathy. About the research overall: Initial diagnosis, before any treatment, was when peripheral blood was collected.

Patients showing uncontrolled infection, other autoimmune disease, pregnancy or lactation were ineligible. Diagnoses were made from clinical symptoms, serum measures (thyroxine and TRAb), thyroid ultrasound and orbital computed tomography. Source material for PBMCs was roughly 10 ml fresh peripheral blood. CDR1 is SGHRS, CDR2 YFSETQ, per germline. The junction had 9 bases not matched to a gene; V was cut back by 0 bases and J by 3 bases. The length of the CDR3 is 17 residues. Amplification of TCR beta CDR3 regions was performed using RNA transcripts as template. TCR CDR3 regions were first amplified by RT-PCR with HTBI primers. A single record per CDR3 protein comes from TCRdb applying MiXCR to the multiplex PCR reads. The sample lists 350,000 to 450,000 distinct CDR3 sequences, approximately 17% occurring once.

The chain couples TRBV5-1 to TRBJ2-3; 8 nucleotides align to TRBD1. This clonotype originated in a woman aged 25-40 years with Graves' hyperthyroidism that later progressed to Graves' ophthalmopathy. Sequenced material: blood. In nucleotides, the CDR3 is TGCGCCAGCAGCTTGGTACCCCAGGGGGCTGCAACAGATACGCAGTATTTT. Translated: CASSLVPQGAATDTQYF.